These 13 T cell receptor beta chains share one sample of origin, sequenced in a study of T cells in severe cutaneous drug reactions. The iRepertoire multiplex PCR system with TCR subtype-specific primers built both bulk and single-cell libraries. From its re-call of the multiplex PCR reads, TCRdb lists each CDR3 protein once, without DNA. The repertoire table contains thousands of distinct CDR3 sequences. The patients sequenced had a carbamazepine-induced Stevens-Johnson syndrome or toxic epidermal necrolysis reaction. Sequencing was carried out using cells from a skin blister. Receptors originate from a human donor with a severe cutaneous adverse drug reaction.

The CDR3 sequence is CARERGGYEQYF. The genes are TRBV14 and TRBJ2-7; TCRdb calls TRBD2, which cannot be checked without DNA. CDR1 and CDR2 (germline): SGHDN, FVKESK. CDR3 size: 12 residues.

CDR3 loop: CASSSGFQETQYF. V is TRBV7-6 and J is TRBJ2-5. CDR1 is SGHVS and CDR2 is FNYEAQ in the germline V gene. The CDR3 runs 13 residues.

This rearrangement joins TRBV2 to TRBJ1-2. The CDR3 covers 12 residues. The V gene's germline CDR1 is SNHLY and CDR2 FYNNEI. CDR3 region: CASPTGDYGYTF.

This clonotype ranks as medium-sized in terms of frequency. V and J are TRBV30 and TRBJ2-3; TCRdb returns TRBD2, unconfirmable since there is no DNA. Germline lookup yields CDR1 GTSNPN and CDR2 SVGIG (reference sequence). The CDR3 runs 14 residues. The CDR3 sequence is CAWRGPGGTDTQYF.

The chain has TRBV7-9 and TRBJ2-3; absent DNA, TCRdb's TRBD1 call cannot be checked. The CDR3 has 18 residues. Looked up from germline, CDR1 is SEHNR and CDR2 is FQNEAQ (reference sequence). The CDR3 here is CASSRMGNRGRVTDTQYF.

Here the CDR3 reads CASSSPARAGASYEQYF. This chain uses TRBV5-4 with TRBJ2-7; TCRdb's D call, TRBD2, is unchecked because there is no DNA. The V gene's germline CDR1 is SGHNT and CDR2 YYREEE (reference sequence). This CDR3 contains 17 residues.

The chain employs TRBV9 and TRBJ2-5; TCRdb's D gene call, TRBD1, goes unchecked for lack of DNA. This CDR3 comprises 17 residues. Germline CDR1 SGDLS, CDR2 YYNGEE. CDR3 sequence: CASSVSGQGSLQETQYF.

This sequence joins TRBV4-1 and TRBJ2-4; TCRdb returns TRBD2, unconfirmable since there is no DNA. The CDR3 runs to 15 residues. The germline CDR1 and CDR2 sequences are MGHRA and YSYEKL. CDR3 loop: CASSQGTGGWNIQYF.

The rearrangement links TRBV27 to TRBJ2-3; the TCRdb call, TRBD2, lacks DNA for checking. Germline CDR1 MNHEY, CDR2 SMNVEV (reference sequence). CDR3 length: 14 amino acids. CDR3 region: CASSSGLDPDTQYF.

The rearrangement uses TRBV6-2 or TRBV6-3 and TRBJ1-4; TCRdb indicates TRBD1, and absent DNA this call remains unverified. CDR1 MNHEY and CDR2 SVGEGT come from the germline V gene. The CDR3 runs 15 residues. CDR3 amino acids: CASSRDATTNEKLFF.

The chain is built from TRBV6-5 and TRBJ1-4; TCRdb calls TRBD1, which cannot be checked without DNA. The CDR3 loop spans 14 amino acids. From germline, CDR1 is MNHEY and CDR2 SVGAGI. CDR3 protein: CASSYGTGTGKLFF.

This clonotype is identified as medium-sized from frequency. The gene calls are TRBV28 and TRBJ2-1; with no DNA, the TCRdb D assignment of TRBD1 cannot be verified. Germline loops: CDR1 MDHEN, CDR2 SYDVKM. This CDR3 spans 15 amino acids. The CDR3 sequence: CASSPWDGSADEQFF.

V and J are TRBV2 and TRBJ2-7. Germline CDR1 SNHLY, CDR2 FYNNEI. The length of the CDR3 is 14 residues. CDR3 sequence reads: CASSESLHSYEQYF.